This T cell receptor (beta chain) was identified during a study of blood T cell repertoires in COVID-19. Background on the study: COVID-19 samples collected from the United States, Italy and Spain covered acute and convalescent phases. PBMCs, B-cell-depleted T cells, or T cells were the source of the cDNA or gDNA that made up the material.

In the authors' workflow: Quantification of nucleated cells was approximated via reference gene primer amplification. Assay used: immunoSEQ multiplex PCR; TCRdb lists only in-frame clones, some missing. V and J calls and clone size come straight from that table; D and trimming were deduced from the DNA. The sample contains 97,000 or so clones, around 82% of which appear only once. The ends lost 5 bases at V and 8 bases at J; junction bases unmatched: 10. The CDR3 totals 15 residues. CDR1 and CDR2 (germline): SGHNT, YENEEA. Sample: peripheral blood. The chain carries TRBV11-3 and TRBJ2-1; 9 nucleotides align to TRBD2. The origin of this receptor is a man between 65 and 80 years old with active or convalescent COVID-19. The CDR3 coding sequence is TGTGCCAGCAGCCTACGGCTAGCGGGGTGGGATGAGCAGTTCTTC. Translating it yields CASSLRLAGWDEQFF.